The 15 T cell receptor beta chains reported below all come from one sample, sequenced in a study of blood T cells in healthy people across ages. Sample-barcoded 5' priming and a J-beta primer mix drove a second PCR of 7 to 11 cycles. Each CDR3 protein gets one entry after TCRdb re-called the 5' RACE reads with MiXCR. The table has about 1,000,000 distinct CDR3 sequences, 40% to 55% seen once; the top ten hold 18%. The sequencing sample was made of blood. These TCRs come from a woman aged 55 to 70 in good health.

Regarding this clonotype: A much larger clonotype is one base distant, so this may be a read error. The chain has TRBV29-1 and TRBJ1-2; 7 bases are a match to TRBD1. The germline V gene has CDR1 SQVTM and CDR2 ANQGSEA. The CDR3 covers 14 residues. Trimming took 1 base from V and 7 from J; bases not matched to a gene: 9. The CDR3 loop reads CSVEGGTGVSGYTF. CDR3 nucleotides: TGCAGCGTTGAAGGGGGAACAGGGGTTAGTGGCTACACCTTC.

This sequence joins TRBV6-4 and TRBJ2-1; 7 positions match TRBD2. Trimming took 2 bases from V and 9 from J; bases not matched to a gene: 10. The CDR3 loop spans 15 amino acids. Germline loops: CDR1 MRHNA, CDR2 SNTAGT. The CDR3 reads CASSDAGLAGGEQFF. DNA for the CDR3: TGTGCCAGCAGTGACGCGGGATTAGCGGGTGGTGAGCAGTTCTTC.

In the case of this clonotype: A read error may account for a junction end that differs from germline. The genes are TRBV24-1 and TRBJ2-7; a possible D gene is TRBD1 (6 bases). This CDR3 is 15 amino acids long. Germline assignment: CDR1 KGHDR and CDR2 SFDVKD. The CDR3 nucleotides read TGTGCCACCTGTGATAGAGACAGGCCTAAATACGAGCAGTACTTC. Amino acids: CATCDRDRPKYEQYF.

The rearrangement links TRBV20-1 to TRBJ1-1; D might be TRBD1 (5 bases). From germline, CDR1 is DFQATT and CDR2 SNEGSKA (reference sequence). This CDR3 has 13 residues. The V end lost 0 bases, the J end lost 7 bases, and 12 bases lay between the germline ends. The CDR3 loop reads CSARDAGRVEAFF. CDR3 bases: TGCAGTGCTAGAGATGCAGGGAGGGTTGAAGCTTTCTTT.

The chain employs TRBV3-1 and TRBJ2-4, with 7 bases aligning to TRBD2. The CDR3 length is 15 residues. After removal of 5 bases from V and 2 bases from J, the junction contained 6 bases not matched to a gene. Germline CDR1 is LGHDT and CDR2 is YNNKEL (reference sequence). The CDR3 DNA follows: TGTGCCAGCAGCTGGATGGGGGGGACCAAAAACATTCAGTACTTC. This sequence encodes CASSWMGGTKNIQYF.

This clonotype was observed a handful of times. Here the CDR3 reads CASSLVGGSGSDEQFF. The CDR3, as DNA: TGTGCCAGCAGCTTAGTGGGGGGTAGCGGGAGCGATGAGCAGTTCTTC. The chain combines TRBV7-8 with TRBJ2-1; 9 bases map to TRBD2. Germline CDR1 SGHVS, CDR2 FQNEAQ. The J segment lost 8 bases and the V segment lost 1 base, leaving 9 bases of the junction unmatched. The CDR3 is made up of 16 amino acids.

The V gene is TRBV5-1, the J gene TRBJ2-1, with D possibly matching TRBD2 (5 bases). CDR3 length equals 15 residues. Germline CDR1 SGHRS, CDR2 YFSETQ. The ends were cut back, 2 bases at V and 8 bases at J, with 17 bases in the middle. The CDR3 loop reads CASSLEGGEIDEQFF. In nucleotides, the CDR3 is TGCGCCAGCAGCTTAGAGGGTGGGGAGATAGATGAGCAGTTCTTC.

This clonotype has more than one count but fewer than ten. The CDR3 DNA reads TGTGCCGTTACGGGGACATACGAGCAGTACTTC. Its protein product is CAVTGTYEQYF. The rearrangement uses TRBV10-3 and TRBJ2-7, with D tentatively TRBD1 (6 bases). The CDR3 is made up of 11 amino acids. Germline lookup yields CDR1 ENHRY and CDR2 SYGVKD. V gave up 11 bases and J gave up 4 bases, with 12 bases separating them.

This clonotype was seen only a few times. The chain combines TRBV20-1 with TRBJ2-3; D gene uncertain. V was clipped by 4 bases and J by 2 bases, with 10 bases between them. The CDR3 totals 13 residues. Germline loops: CDR1 DFQATT, CDR2 SNEGSKA (reference sequence). The CDR3 DNA is TGCAGTGCTAACCAGGAGTTCACAGATACGCAGTATTTT. It encodes CSANQEFTDTQYF.

The V and J genes are TRBV3-1 and TRBJ1-2, with D hard to call. The CDR3 contains 12 residues. V lost 4 bases and J 7 bases, leaving 10 bases between the germline ends. CDR1 is LGHDT, CDR2 YNNKEL, per germline (reference sequence). CDR3 sequence (DNA): TGTGCCAGCAGCCCAGACAAAGGTGGCTACACCTTC. This codes for CASSPDKGGYTF.

For this clonotype: A much bigger clone sits one base away, suggesting this may be a read error. The CDR3 does not close with the conserved phenylalanine or tryptophan, likely indicating a read error. The chain combines TRBV5-1 with TRBJ2-7, with 8 bases aligning to TRBD2. With 4 bases clipped from V and 3 bases from J, the junction kept 6 bases outside the gene matches. CDR1 is SGHRS, CDR2 YFSETQ, per germline. CDR3 length: 14 amino acids. CDR3 DNA sequence: TGCGCCAGCAGCCCTAGTAGCGGGAACTACGAGCAGTACCTC. This codes for CASSPSSGNYEQYL.

This clonotype was seen a few times. J is TRBJ2-1 and V is TRBV20-1; TRBD1 agrees at 9 bases. The trim removed 5 bases at V and 4 bases at J, leaving 3 bases unmatched. The CDR3 has 13 amino acids. The germline V gene encodes CDR1 DFQATT and CDR2 SNEGSKA (reference sequence). The CDR3 sequence is CSAWTGDYNEQFF. In nucleotides, the CDR3 is TGCAGTGCTTGGACAGGGGATTACAATGAGCAGTTCTTC.

This chain connects TRBV12-3 or TRBV12-4 to TRBJ1-2; D is unresolved. The CDR3 is 14 amino acids. Deletions cut 1 base from V and 2 bases from J, with 8 bases between. CDR3 residues: CASSLDEKNYGYTF. CDR3 coding DNA: TGTGCCAGCAGTTTAGACGAGAAAAACTATGGCTACACCTTC.

The chain uses TRBV7-9 and TRBJ1-5; D not certain. The V gene lost 2 bases and the J gene lost 6 bases, with 8 bases spanning the gap. The length of the CDR3 is 13 residues. Germline loops: CDR1 SEHNR, CDR2 FQNEAQ (reference sequence). Written as DNA, the CDR3 is TGTGCCAGCAGCTTATTTGAGGGTCAGCCCCAGCATTTT. Residues: CASSLFEGQPQHF.

This clonotype turned up a few times. The gene calls are TRBV10-3 and TRBJ2-1; 7 bases are shared with TRBD2. Per the germline V gene, CDR1 is ENHRY and CDR2 is SYGVKD. V shed 10 bases, J shed 7 bases, and the junction held 10 bases outside the gene matches. The CDR3 length is 13 residues. CDR3 DNA sequence: TGTGCCACCGCTGGGCGGGAGTATAATGAGCAGTTCTTC. Residues: CATAGREYNEQFF.